The 12 T cell receptor beta chains reported below all come from one sample, sequenced in a study of cytomegalovirus exposure and HLA in healthy donors. 13 Jbeta primers and 60 Vbeta primers were used for the PCR. Repertoires were generated with immunoSEQ multiplex PCR, while TCRdb's copy carries only in-frame clones and drops some. The table shows roughly 150,000 clones, with roughly 84% occurring only once. Sequencing used PBMCs. The receptor set was obtained from a man aged 25 to 45 in good health and CMV-seronegative.

This sequence joins TRBV28 and TRBJ2-5; TRBD1 is a possible D gene (8 bases). The DNA matches TRBJ2-7 better at its end, which makes the J call doubtful. Germline CDR1 and CDR2: MDHEN and SYDVKM. The CDR3 runs 13 residues. The chain's CDR3 is CASRDRGGDEQYF. The CDR3 DNA is TGTGCCAGCAGAGACAGGGGAGGGGACGAGCAGTACTTC.

This sequence joins TRBV28 and TRBJ1-5, with 12 bases identical to TRBD1. With 6 bases clipped from V and 0 bases from J, the junction kept 6 bases outside the gene matches. Germline loops: CDR1 MDHEN, CDR2 SYDVKM. The CDR3 covers 17 residues. This CDR3 is CASRAGTGGISNQPQHF. The DNA for the CDR3 is TGTGCCAGCAGAGCCGGGACAGGGGGCATTAGCAATCAGCCCCAGCATTTT.

The J gene is TRBJ2-1, the V gene TRBV2; 8 nucleotides match TRBD1. J lost 7 bases, V lost 6 bases, and 5 bases had no gene match. The CDR3 totals 13 residues. Germline V CDR1 and CDR2: SNHLY, FYNNEI. Here the CDR3 reads CASSKDRVNEQFF. The DNA for the CDR3 is TGTGCCAGCAGCAAGGACAGGGTGAATGAGCAGTTCTTC.

This chain connects TRBV18 to TRBJ2-5; D ambiguous. The DNA end lines up better with TRBJ2-7; the J call may be wrong. The germline V gene encodes CDR1 KGHSH and CDR2 LQKENI. This CDR3 has 13 residues. The CDR3 loop is CASSDKSPYEQYF. The CDR3 DNA reads as TGTGCCAGCTCCGACAAGTCACCCTACGAGCAGTACTTC.

J is TRBJ2-1 and V is TRBV27; 8 bases agree with TRBD2. The CDR3 has 16 residues. Trimming removed 5 bases from V and 7 bases from J; junction bases left unmatched: 13. In germline, CDR1 is MNHEY, CDR2 SMNVEV (reference sequence). In nucleotides, the CDR3 is TGTGCCAGCAGTCCATCAGCGGGGGCCAAAGGGAATGAGCAGTTCTTC. This translates into CASSPSAGAKGNEQFF.

The V and J genes are TRBV15 and TRBJ1-5, with D unclear. Deletions cut 2 bases from V and 5 bases from J, with 7 bases between. The CDR3 consists of 13 residues. Germline CDR1 is LNHNV and CDR2 is YYDKDF (reference sequence). The CDR3 here is CATSRRQDQPQHF. The CDR3 bases are TGTGCCACCAGCAGAAGGCAGGATCAGCCCCAGCATTTT.

This clone was seen once. V and J are TRBV25-1 and TRBJ1-2, with 12 bases identical to TRBD1. V dropped 5 bases and J dropped 4; count of bases not matched to a gene: 8. The CDR3 is 16 amino acids. The germline CDR1 and CDR2 sequences are MGHDK and SYGVNS. The DNA of the CDR3 is TGTGCCAGCAGTTGGGGGACAGGGGGCGCGGGCTATGGCTACACCTTC. Translation: CASSWGTGGAGYGYTF.

This rearrangement joins TRBV9 to TRBJ2-2, with 9 bases identical to TRBD1. The CDR3 spans 14 residues. The V segment lost 4 bases and the J segment 3 bases; nucleotides outside the gene matches: 1. Germline V gives CDR1 SGDLS, CDR2 YYNGEE. This CDR3 reads CASSRQGDTGELFF. The CDR3 nucleotides read TGTGCCAGCAGCCGACAGGGGGACACCGGGGAGCTGTTTTTT.

A note on this clone: A read error may account for a junction end that differs from germline. Other nucleotide sequences from this sample produce the same CDR3. This rearrangement joins TRBV5-4 to TRBJ1-3, with D perhaps matching TRBD1 (5 bases). This CDR3 spans 14 amino acids. Per germline, CDR1 SGHNT and CDR2 YYREEE (reference sequence). The CDR3 loop reads CASSDDSSGNTIYF. Written as DNA, the CDR3 is TGTGCCAGCAGCGATGACAGCTCTGGAAATACCATATATTTT. The full variable domain, rest sourced from reference TRBV5-4 and TRBJ1-3, is ETGVTQSPTHLIKTRGQQVTLRCSSQSGHNTVSWYQQALGQGPQFIFQYYREEENGRGNFPPRFSGLQFPNYSSELNVNALELDDSALYLCASSDDSSGNTIYFGEGSWLTVV.

V gene TRBV7-9 combines with J gene TRBJ2-1; D unresolved. Germline CDR1 reads SEHNR; CDR2 reads FQNEAQ (reference sequence). V lost 3 bases and J lost 0, with 9 bases in between. This CDR3 has 15 amino acids. CDR3 nucleotide sequence: TGTGCCAGCAGCTTCCCGGGTGCCTCCTACAATGAGCAGTTCTTC. It specifies CASSFPGASYNEQFF. The variable domain in full, with the rest retrieved from reference TRBV7-9 and TRBJ2-1, is DTGVSQNPRHKITKRGQNVTFRCDPISEHNRLYWYRQTLGQGPEFLTYFQNEAQLEKSRLLSDRFSAERPKGSFSTLEIQRTEQGDSAMYLCASSFPGASYNEQFFGPGTRLTVL.

J is TRBJ2-5 and V is TRBV15, with D possibly matching TRBD1 (6 bases). V shed 0 bases and J shed 3 bases, with 8 bases lying between them. The CDR3 loop spans 14 amino acids. CDR1 and CDR2 (germline): LNHNV, YYDKDF (reference sequence). The CDR3 DNA is TGTGCCACCAGCAGAGACAGGGGAAAAGAGACCCAGTACTTC. Translation: CATSRDRGKETQYF.

V and J are TRBV5-1 and TRBJ2-4; possible D gene TRBD1, 5 bases. V lost 5 bases and J lost 8, with 20 bases in between. Germline CDR1 is SGHRS and CDR2 is YFSETQ. This CDR3 contains 15 residues. The CDR3 loop reads CASSHDSPYRDIQYF. Written as DNA, the CDR3 is TGCGCCAGCAGTCACGACAGCCCCTACCGGGACATTCAGTACTTC.